The sequence of this TCR beta chain was determined in a study of T cells in Graves' hyperthyroidism and ophthalmopathy. An absence of ophthalmopathy progression within 18 months meant stable Graves' hyperthyroidism. TCR beta CDR3 sequences were amplified from RNA transcripts. HTBI primers were employed in a first-round RT-PCR of the TCR CDR3. TCRdb passed the multiplex PCR reads through MiXCR, listing each CDR3 protein once. The profile shows more than 650,000 distinct CDR3 sequences, 14% of them singletons. CDR1 is SEHNR and CDR2 is FQNEAQ in the germline V gene (reference sequence). The CDR3 has 16 amino acids. Trimming removed 4 bases from V and 3 bases from J; junction bases left unmatched: 9.

The TCR was taken from a woman between 18 and 29 years old with Graves' hyperthyroidism. Sequencing was carried out using blood. The V gene is TRBV7-9, the J gene TRBJ1-3, with 7 nucleotides matching TRBD1. CDR3 amino acids: CASSSYTGDFGNTIYF. The DNA for the CDR3 is TGTGCCAGCAGCTCATACACAGGGGACTTTGGAAACACCATATATTTT.